These 10 T cell receptor beta chains were sequenced from one sample in a study of cytomegalovirus exposure and HLA in healthy donors. Clones were sequenced by immunoSEQ multiplex PCR, and TCRdb holds only the in-frame ones, with some missing. The sample has about 330,000 clones, 86% seen once; the top ten hold around 0.84%. Sample: PBMCs. The receptor source for this set is a woman aged 18-29 years in good health and CMV-seronegative.

V and J are TRBV5-1 and TRBJ1-1; 8 bases are shared with TRBD1. V dropped 3 bases and J dropped 10; count of bases not matched to a gene: 8. CDR1 is SGHRS and CDR2 is YFSETQ in the germline V gene. There are 13 residues in the CDR3. CDR3 coding DNA: TGCGCCAGCAGCTCGACACAGGGGGTAGCAGCTTTCTTT. It translates to CASSSTQGVAAFF.

V and J are TRBV2 and TRBJ2-3; D might be TRBD2 (6 bases). The CDR3 runs to 15 residues. CDR1 is SNHLY, CDR2 FYNNEI, per germline. Trimming pared 7 bases from V and 1 base from J, leaving 15 bases between. CDR3 loop: CASNRRDWGTDTQYF. The DNA of the CDR3 is TGTGCCAGCAACCGCCGGGACTGGGGCACAGATACGCAGTATTTT.

The chain joins TRBV28 to TRBJ1-5; D is ambiguous. Per the germline V gene, CDR1 is MDHEN and CDR2 is SYDVKM. The CDR3 has 15 amino acids. The germline V and J ends were trimmed by 8 bases and 0 bases, with 14 bases remaining between them. CDR3 DNA sequence: TGTGCCAGCCGGGTCCCGTTTTATAGCAATCAGCCCCAGCATTTT. Protein product: CASRVPFYSNQPQHF.

The chain couples TRBV27 to TRBJ2-2; 8 nucleotides align to TRBD1. Germline CDR1 is MNHEY and CDR2 is SMNVEV (reference sequence). V was clipped by 7 bases and J by 6 bases; unmatched bases: 10. The CDR3 runs 15 residues. CDR3 loop: CASMPGQVLPGELFF. The CDR3 nucleotides read TGTGCCAGCATGCCGGGACAGGTCCTCCCCGGGGAGCTGTTTTTT.

The chain has TRBV6-5 and TRBJ2-7; possible D gene TRBD1, 6 bases. CDR3 length: 11 residues. Germline CDR1 and CDR2: MNHEY and SVGAGI. Trimming removed 6 bases at V and 8 bases at J, with 11 bases between. The CDR3 region has the DNA TGTGCCAGCAGCTTGGACAGCAAGCAGTACTTC. Translating it yields CASSLDSKQYF.

The chain joins TRBV5-1 to TRBJ2-5; D perhaps matches TRBD1 (6 bases). The CDR3 sequence is 14 residues long. The V gene's germline CDR1 is SGHRS and CDR2 YFSETQ. Between the trimmed V and J ends, which lost 6 bases and 4 bases, there was a span of 16 bases. CDR3 protein: CASTRDIPGETQYF. The CDR3 coding sequence is TGCGCCAGCACCCGGGACATCCCGGGAGAGACCCAGTACTTC.

The J gene is TRBJ1-5, the V gene TRBV13; D gene uncertain. The CDR3 spans 15 residues. CDR1 is PRHDT and CDR2 is FYEKMQ in the germline V gene (reference sequence). Between the trimmed V and J ends, which lost 0 bases and 0 bases, there was a span of 6 bases. Here the CDR3 DNA reads TGTGCCAGCAGCTTAGGGGCTTATAGCAATCAGCCCCAGCATTTT. As protein: CASSLGAYSNQPQHF.

J is TRBJ1-2 and V is TRBV10-3; the match to TRBD1 covers 9 bases. Trimming at V came to 2 bases and at J to 8 bases, leaving 12 bases not matched to a gene. The CDR3 sequence is 16 residues long. Germline assignment: CDR1 ENHRY and CDR2 SYGVKD. The CDR3 DNA is TGTGCCATCAGTGAGCCCCCCGGGACAGGGAGGGACGGCTACACCTTC. It yields the protein CAISEPPGTGRDGYTF.

This sequence joins TRBV7-2 and TRBJ2-5; D unclear. The CDR3 has 12 amino acids. CDR1 is SGHTA, CDR2 FQGNSA, per germline. Trimming removed 5 bases at V and 2 bases at J, with 6 bases between. The CDR3 sequence is CASSGSQETQYF. CDR3 DNA sequence: TGTGCCAGCAGCGGCAGTCAAGAGACCCAGTACTTC.

This clone has a single count. The chain employs TRBV6-5 and TRBJ2-5, with TRBD1 identical over 7 bases. This CDR3 spans 16 amino acids. Germline assignment: CDR1 MNHEY and CDR2 SVGAGI. V shed 2 bases, J shed 2 bases, and the junction held 8 bases outside the gene matches. CDR3 coding DNA: TGTGCCAGCAGTTACCAAGAGGGGGCTTGGCAAGAGACCCAGTACTTC. It translates to CASSYQEGAWQETQYF.